This T cell receptor beta chain was sequenced for a study of T cell repertoires in cytomegalovirus infection (dated by TCRdb to the late 2010s). Looking at the study overall: The HLA type of each donor mattered for the analysis, because public TCR beta signatures pointed to carriage of CMV infection along with the matching HLA type.

The paper's findings and limits, for the study overall: In both this cohort and an independent cohort of 300 to 450 donors, the cumulative frequency of public TCR beta family members distinguished carriers of CMV infection plus the relevant HLA type. In the ex vivo response, HLA-C-restricted CMV-specific TCR beta clonotypes were dominant, and in two of eight donors the single most frequent clonotype came from this HLA-C-restricted group.

The sequencing machine was an Illumina HiSeq 1500. TCRdb redid the processing of the public reads, applying fastp at Q25 and MiXCR, and retained in-frame beta chains. CDR3 protein duplicates are merged, each entry listing the most common genes and DNA. The sample table shows about 450,000 distinct CDR3 sequences, and approximately 32% are seen once. About 13% of the sample goes to the ten largest clones. Many counts were recorded for this clonotype. This receptor's antigen is unknown. Base qualities are missing; no much larger clone stands one base away. At the junction V is shortened by 2 bases and J by 1 base, with 14 bases in between. Measured from the cysteine to the phenylalanine, the CDR3 is 16 residues long. Of all the DNA, just the CDR3 is kept, 48 bases in frame from base 1. The germline V gene specifies SGHAT as CDR1 and FQNNGV as CDR2.

Sequenced material: PBMCs. The chain is assembled from TRBV11-2 and TRBJ1-1, with TRBD1 as a weak D call on 5 bases. This sequence originates from a human donor in good health (CMV status not recorded). Some clones in this sample may be carry-over from other donors' samples. CDR3 protein: CASSLNLRAENTEAFF. The nucleotide sequence is given as TGTGCCAGCAGCTTAAACCTCAGGGCGGAGAACACTGAAGCTTTCTTT.